This entry lists 3 T cell receptor beta chains sequenced from one sample in a study of technical replicates of blood from a handful of donors. The table came from immunoSEQ multiplex PCR; TCRdb's copy has only in-frame clones and leaves some out. The table includes tens of thousands of clones, about 97% detected once. The sequencing input was T cells isolated from PBMCs. These receptors were collected from a human donor in good health.

The chain combines TRBV19 with TRBJ1-5, with a possible D match to TRBD1 (6 bases). Germline V CDR1 and CDR2: LNHDA, SQIVND (reference sequence). Trimming removed 8 bases from V and 0 bases from J, with 14 bases in between. The CDR3 has 15 residues. The CDR3 reads CASQKQGYSNQPQHF. The CDR3 DNA sequence: TGTGCCAGTCAGAAACAGGGCTATAGCAATCAGCCCCAGCATTTT.

The chain joins TRBV9 to TRBJ2-7; 14 bases line up with TRBD2. Per the germline V gene, CDR1 is SGDLS and CDR2 is YYNGEE. The CDR3 extends over 16 amino acids. Trimming removed 3 bases from V and 4 bases from J; junction bases left unmatched: 6. CDR3 loop: CASSAPGLAGVYEQYF. The CDR3 bases are TGTGCCAGCAGCGCCCCGGGACTAGCGGGAGTATACGAGCAGTACTTC.

This clone appeared a single time. The chain links TRBV7-8 to TRBJ2-7; TRBD1 might be the D (6 bases). The V end was cut by 4 bases, the J end by 1 base, with 11 bases between. From germline, CDR1 is SGHVS and CDR2 FQNEAQ. This CDR3 contains 14 residues. CDR3 amino acids: CASSSDRLSYEQYF. DNA for the CDR3: TGTGCCAGCAGCTCGGACAGACTGTCCTACGAGCAGTACTTC.